A single sample gave rise to the 5 T cell receptor beta chains below, sequenced in a study of Tregs in tolerant kidney transplant recipients. Clones were read by immunoSEQ multiplex PCR, and TCRdb kept only the in-frame ones, dropping some. Among some 70,000 clones listed, around 90% were seen once. Sequenced material: CD4+ T cells from blood, taken before the transplant. These receptors originate from a human donor who received a combined kidney and bone marrow transplant.

Here the CDR3 reads CASSPGITYGTIYF. Here the CDR3 DNA reads TGTGCCAGCAGTCCGGGAATAACATATGGCACCATATATTTT. The chain recombines TRBV25-1 with TRBJ1-3; D not certain. CDR3 length equals 14 residues. Germline V gene sequence: CDR1 MGHDK, CDR2 SYGVNS. V shed 5 bases and J shed 9 bases, with 17 bases lying between them.

This sequence joins TRBV4-2 and TRBJ2-5; no clear D gene. The length of the CDR3 is 15 residues. Germline loops: CDR1 LGHNA, CDR2 YNFKEQ. Trimming pared 0 bases from V and 2 bases from J, leaving 10 bases between. As DNA, the CDR3 is TGTGCCAGCAGCCAAGATGTCGACTTTCAAGAGACCCAGTACTTC. Its translation: CASSQDVDFQETQYF.

The rearrangement links TRBV15 to TRBJ2-7, with 7 positions matching TRBD1. CDR3 size: 15 residues. The V segment lost 0 bases and the J segment 3 bases; nucleotides outside the gene matches: 5. Germline CDR1 and CDR2: LNHNV and YYDKDF (reference sequence). The CDR3 loop is CATSRDPRQGYEQYF. In DNA, the CDR3 is TGTGCCACCAGCAGAGATCCGAGACAGGGCTACGAGCAGTACTTC.

The chain uses TRBV19 and TRBJ2-2; the D gene is possibly TRBD1 (6 bases). The CDR3 is made up of 15 amino acids. Between the trimmed V and J ends, which lost 3 bases and 4 bases, there was a span of 12 bases. Germline V gives CDR1 LNHDA, CDR2 SQIVND (reference sequence). In DNA form, the CDR3 reads TGTGCCAGTAGTATCAGGGCAGGGGCCACCGGGGAGCTGTTTTTT. This translates into CASSIRAGATGELFF. Full variable domain (rest looked up from reference TRBV19 and TRBJ2-2): DGGITQSPKYLFRKEGQNVTLSCEQNLNHDAMYWYRQDPGQGLRLIYYSQIVNDFQKGDIAEGYSVSREKKESFPLTVTSAQKNPTAFYLCASSIRAGATGELFFGEGSRLTVL.

This clone was seen a single time. The chain joins TRBV29-1 to TRBJ2-3; the D is unclear. Germline CDR1 and CDR2: SQVTM and ANQGSEA. V was trimmed by 7 bases and J by 2 bases, leaving 10 bases between them. The CDR3 runs 12 residues. The CDR3 spells CSADSSTDTQYF. In DNA form, the CDR3 reads TGCAGCGCTGACTCTTCCACAGATACGCAGTATTTT.